This T cell receptor beta chain was sequenced in a study of identical twins listed by TCRdb under 2016. Some background on the complete study: TCR alpha and beta repertoires from monozygotic twins, unrelated adults of various ages and cord blood were deep-sequenced to test whether fetal clonotypes persist. To rule out contamination, replicate twin experiments were performed at different times with different library preparation protocols. The research as a whole found: In monozygotic twins, recombination models systematically underestimated out-of-frame TCR alpha sharing, but the models matched the sharing seen between unrelated individuals. Compared with coincidental sharing between unrelated individuals, out-of-frame TCR alpha sequences shared between twins showed an excess of sequences with low generation probability. Fewer insertions were carried by abundant cord blood beta clonotypes; a weaker similar trend was observed in young adult naive repertoires, while no such trend was observed in memory repertoires. Because the same donors could not be followed over many years, conclusions were based on cross-sectional statistical analysis. A weaker excess of twin sharing was found in beta out-of-frame sequences because the signal-to-noise ratio was lowered by fewer shared sequences. Zero-insertion analyses could be partly confounded by invariant T cells such as MAIT and iNKT, although diverse VJ usage argued against such confounding for most clonotypes.

Library generation was performed with 5' RACE. Sequencing instrument: Illumina HiSeq 2000. Template switching introduced a universal primer binding site; the final cDNA contained a unique molecular identifier, enabling accurate counting of TCR cDNA molecules. Specific primers in the conserved constant-segment region were used to synthesize first-strand cDNA for the TCR alpha and beta chains. To control for contamination, every cDNA library carried two barcodes: a SMART-Mk sample barcode plus Illumina barcodes. TruSeq adapter sequences, together with Illumina sample barcodes, were added in two successive PCR steps. TCR alpha and beta cDNA libraries were sequenced on the Illumina HiSeq platform with custom primers. As for how the authors treated the data: MiGEC was used to process raw reads and extract unique molecular identifiers, and MiXCR was used to find CDR3 positions. Recombination models were inferred per individual with the repgenHMM and IGoR tools using an EM algorithm. Shared clonotype analysis was performed with the tcR package in R, normalizing sharing by the product of cloneset sizes. To study raw recombination free of thymic and clonal selection effects, out-of-frame nonproductive sequences were analyzed. Using fastp at Q25 and MiXCR, TCRdb reprocessed the public reads and kept productive beta chains. All rows with the same CDR3 protein become a single entry with the most common DNA and genes. These V and J calls originate from TCRdb's pipeline instead of the authors' own analysis. The sample includes fewer than 900,000 distinct CDR3 sequences, with 21% observed a single time. The top ten hold around 4.4% of the sample.

V has 6 bases trimmed and J has 0 bases trimmed; junction bases matching no gene number 10. Counted from cysteine to phenylalanine, this CDR3 has 19 amino acids. Only the CDR3 DNA is retained, 57 bases long and in frame from the first base. Only healthy Caucasian donors were included. Three pairs of female monozygotic twins, all aged roughly 18 to 29 years, made up the twin cohort. Peripheral blood mononuclear cells were the source from which RNA for the TCR libraries was isolated. In its sample, this clonotype was seen a few times. No antigen is known for it. No base qualities exist here, and no much larger clone lies one base off it. This sample was shared with a second study, whose subject was T cells expressing NK-cell markers. As the second study states: Three sorted T-cell subsets (CD3+CD56+NKG2C+, CD3+CD56+NKG2C- and CD3+CD56-NKG2C+) from roughly eight donors had their TCR beta-chain repertoires profiled. Among the eight sequenced donors, only one was HCMV-seronegative, while the other seven were HCMV-seropositive. In several experiments an anti-gammadeltaTCR antibody was added to restrict sorting to alphabetaTCR-expressing T cells. In several donors, the dominant CD3+CD56+NKG2C+ clonotypes were found to rank among the top 10 CD8+ clonotypes and to make up about 1.0-7.5% of CD8+ T cells. Those dominant clonotypes were again the most abundant among CD3+CD56-NKG2C+ cells in a handful of donors, at about 25-65%. Whether the expanded NKG2C-expressing T cell clones were specific for HCMV antigens was left unclear. The study sequenced eight donors, all healthy volunteers chosen at random: three men and five women. HCMV-specific IgG was detected in serum with a commercial ELISA kit to determine HCMV serostatus. For about 6 donors, bulk peripheral blood T-cell repertoires were additionally sequenced from unsorted PBMC. MIGEC was used to demultiplex reads and group reads by UMI, and MiTCR was used to assemble and quantify clonotypes. Only TCR cDNA sequences supported by at least two reads were kept to exclude erroneous sequences. The tcR package was used for downstream repertoire analysis, and clonotypes were matched across fractions by CDR3 nucleotide sequence plus V segment. VDJmatch was used to annotate antigen specificity against VDJdb, with one amino acid substitution allowed in CDR3.

The sequenced sample was PBMCs. The chain is made from TRBV12-3 or TRBV12-4 and TRBJ2-3; 15 bases in the junction line up with TRBD2. The receptor's source is a woman aged 18 to 35 in good health. The nucleotides are TGTGCCAGCAGCTGGACTAGCGGGAGGGGGTTTACTAGCACAGATACGCAGTATTTT. Translated, it reads CASSWTSGRGFTSTDTQYF.